This T cell receptor beta chain was identified during a study of blood T cell repertoires in COVID-19. In the study overall: Samples of COVID-19 (acute and convalescent) were obtained from the United States, Italy and Spain. Sources were T cells, B-cell-depleted T cells, or PBMCs; the material itself was cDNA or gDNA.

Per the study methods: Nucleated cell counts were estimated from reference gene primer amplification. Produced via immunoSEQ multiplex PCR; TCRdb's table is partial and in-frame only. The V and J calls and clone size are taken from that table; D and trimming were inferred from the DNA. The table includes 130,000 to 150,000 clones, just under 90% detected once. V shed 1 base and J shed 2 bases, with 12 bases lying between them. Germline V gene sequence: CDR1 KGHSH, CDR2 LQKENI. The CDR3 spans 16 residues. Sequenced material: peripheral blood. V usage is TRBV18 and J usage is TRBJ2-1, with D possibly TRBD2 on 6 matching bases. This clonotype was sampled from a middle-aged woman with acute or convalescent COVID-19. CDR3 amino acids: CASSPRDGGAYNEQFF. DNA of the CDR3: TGTGCCAGCTCACCACGGGACGGGGGAGCCTACAATGAGCAGTTCTTC.